The text below deals with one T cell receptor beta chain. The antigen remains undetermined. No culture or expansion preceded analysis of these blood cells. Sequencing was performed with immunoSEQ multiplex PCR; in TCRdb, only in-frame clones are kept and a portion is missing. The sample lists about 7,000 clones; roughly 78% were seen once. This sample was taken from a study of neoadjuvant anti-PD-1 for oral cavity cancer. Study as a whole: Around day 43, patients without progression received a fourth nivolumab dose before surgery. The study's findings and limits: Pretreatment Treg/Th17 ratio correlated inversely with post-treatment tumor clonality. Post-nivolumab, blood T cell clonality was significantly elevated in non-responders.

Per germline, CDR1 SGHVS and CDR2 FNYEAQ. This CDR3 spans 14 amino acids. Trimming left V 8 bases short and J 3 bases short, with 17 bases between. The source of this sequence is a person aged 40 to 85 with oral cavity squamous cell carcinoma. This specimen consisted of PBMCs, obtained before nivolumab (anti-PD-1) treatment. The genes are TRBV7-6 and TRBJ2-7, with D tentatively TRBD2 (5 bases). The chain's CDR3 is CASSPLAEFYEQYF. The CDR3 nucleotides are TGTGCCAGCTCCCCTCTAGCTGAATTCTACGAGCAGTACTTC.